This paragraph covers one T cell receptor (beta chain) sequence. Its antigen remains unidentified. The germline gene is not matched at one end of the junction; a read error may be the cause. Starting from 500 ng of total RNA, TCR beta cDNA was produced with a primer in the constant region. Three-round nested multiplex PCR performed with slightly modified ARM-PCR produced the TCR beta libraries. Amplification in the first two PCR rounds was performed using TRBV1-TRBV30 forward primers and a C-beta reverse primer for 10 cycles each. TCRdb ran MiXCR on the multiplex PCR reads and lists one entry per CDR3 protein. The sample holds approximately 47,000 distinct CDR3 sequences, about 80% seen once. Co-extracted RNA and DNA came from 20-30 mg of unsorted bulk tissue. This record comes from a study of tumor-infiltrating lymphocytes in primary liver carcinoma. Germline V gives CDR1 SNHLY, CDR2 FYNNEI. CDR3 length equals 12 residues.

Notes on the study in general: Tumors had a top-250-clone fraction that was significantly higher than blood (p = 0.039).

The sequencing input was liver tumor tissue from sampling region 3. Subset indicated: tumor region T3, left-lateral pole. This sequence joins TRBV2 and TRBJ2-5; 8 positions agree with TRBD2. This clonotype was obtained from a man aged 40-55 years with primary liver carcinoma and hepatitis B virus infection. CDR3 region: CASSAGGESPYF. CDR3 coding DNA: TGTGCCAGCAGCGCCGGGGGGGAATCCCCGTACTTT. Variable domain in full (rest from reference TRBV2 and TRBJ2-5): EPEVTQTPSHQVTQMGQEVILRCVPISNHLYFYWYRQILGQKVEFLVSFYNNEISEKSEIFDDQFSVERPDGSNFTLKIRSTKLEDSAMYFCASSAGGESPYFGPGTRLLVL.